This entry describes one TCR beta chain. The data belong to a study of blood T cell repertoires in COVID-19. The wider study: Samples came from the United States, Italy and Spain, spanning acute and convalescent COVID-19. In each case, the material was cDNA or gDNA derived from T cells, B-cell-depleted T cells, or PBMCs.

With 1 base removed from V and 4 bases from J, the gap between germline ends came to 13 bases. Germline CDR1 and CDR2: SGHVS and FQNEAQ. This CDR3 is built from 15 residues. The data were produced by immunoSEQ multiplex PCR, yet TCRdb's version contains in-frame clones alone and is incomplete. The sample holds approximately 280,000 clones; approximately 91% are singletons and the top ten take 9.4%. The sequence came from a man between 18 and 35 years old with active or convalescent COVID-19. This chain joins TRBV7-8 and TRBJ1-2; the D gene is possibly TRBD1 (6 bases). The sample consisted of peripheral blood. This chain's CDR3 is CASSLVGGLSYGYTF. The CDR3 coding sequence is TGTGCCAGCAGCTTAGTTGGGGGCTTGAGCTATGGCTACACCTTC. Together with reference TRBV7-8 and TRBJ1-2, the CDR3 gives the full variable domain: GAGVSQSPRYKVAKRGQDVALRCDPISGHVSLFWYQQALGQGPEFLTYFQNEAQLDKSGLPSDRFFAERPEGSVSTLKIQRTQQEDSAVYLCASSLVGGLSYGYTFGSGTRLTVV.